This T cell receptor beta chain is drawn from a study of T cell responses to AZD1222 COVID-19 vaccine. The table came from immunoSEQ multiplex PCR; TCRdb's copy has only in-frame clones and leaves some out. The data show about 78,000 clones, with around four fifths seen just once and around 2.8% held by the top ten. With 2 bases removed from V and 14 bases from J, the gap between germline ends came to 13 bases. CDR3 length: 12 amino acids. Per germline, CDR1 MNHEY and CDR2 SVGAGI. The V and J genes are TRBV6-5 and TRBJ2-1; D may be TRBD1 or TRBD2 (5 bases each). This sample comprised peripheral blood, obtained on day 0 of AZD1222 vaccination. The source of this sequence is an adult in good health. The CDR3 region is CASSYAGDVKFF. The CDR3 nucleotides are TGTGCCAGCAGTTACGCCGGGGACGTAAAGTTCTTC.